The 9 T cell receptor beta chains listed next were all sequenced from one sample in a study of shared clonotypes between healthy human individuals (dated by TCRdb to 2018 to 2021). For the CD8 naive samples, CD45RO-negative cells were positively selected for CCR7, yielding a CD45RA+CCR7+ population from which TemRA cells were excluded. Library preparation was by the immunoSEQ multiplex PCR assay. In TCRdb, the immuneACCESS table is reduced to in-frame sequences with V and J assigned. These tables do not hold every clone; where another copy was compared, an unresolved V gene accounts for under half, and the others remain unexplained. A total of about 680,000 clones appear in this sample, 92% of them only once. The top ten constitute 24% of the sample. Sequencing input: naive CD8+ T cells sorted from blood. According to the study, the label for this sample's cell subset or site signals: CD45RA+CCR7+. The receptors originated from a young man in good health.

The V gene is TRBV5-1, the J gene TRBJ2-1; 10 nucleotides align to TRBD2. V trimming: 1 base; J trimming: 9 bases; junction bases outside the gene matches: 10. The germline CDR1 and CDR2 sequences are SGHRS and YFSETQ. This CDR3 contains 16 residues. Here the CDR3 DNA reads TGCGCCAGCAGCTTGTACTCTAGCGGGAGCCTGAGTGAGCAGTTCTTC. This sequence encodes CASSLYSSGSLSEQFF.

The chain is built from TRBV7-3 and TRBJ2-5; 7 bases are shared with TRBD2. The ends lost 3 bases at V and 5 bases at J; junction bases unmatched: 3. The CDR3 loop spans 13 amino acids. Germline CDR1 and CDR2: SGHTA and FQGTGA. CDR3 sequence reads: CASSLREGETQYF. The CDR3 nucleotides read TGTGCCAGCAGCTTGAGGGAGGGGGAGACCCAGTACTTC.

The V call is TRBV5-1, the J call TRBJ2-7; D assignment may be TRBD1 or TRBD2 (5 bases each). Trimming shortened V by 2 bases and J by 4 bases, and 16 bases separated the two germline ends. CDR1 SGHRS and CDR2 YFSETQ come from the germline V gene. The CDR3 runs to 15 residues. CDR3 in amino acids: CASSFRSGKGYEQYF. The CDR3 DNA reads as TGCGCCAGCAGCTTTAGGTCGGGGAAGGGGTACGAGCAGTACTTC. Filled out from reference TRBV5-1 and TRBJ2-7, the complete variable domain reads KAGVTQTPRYLIKTRGQQVTLSCSPISGHRSVSWYQQTPGQGLQFLFEYFSETQRNKGNFPGRFSGRQFSNSRSEMNVSTLELGDSALYLCASSFRSGKGYEQYFGPGTRLTVT.

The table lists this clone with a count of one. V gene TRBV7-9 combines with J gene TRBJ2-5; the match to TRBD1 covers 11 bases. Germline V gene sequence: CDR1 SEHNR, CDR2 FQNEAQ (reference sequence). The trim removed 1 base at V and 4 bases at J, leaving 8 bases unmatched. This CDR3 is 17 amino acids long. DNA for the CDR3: TGTGCCAGCAGCTTAGAATCGGGACAGGGGGTCGGAGAGACCCAGTACTTC. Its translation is CASSLESGQGVGETQYF.

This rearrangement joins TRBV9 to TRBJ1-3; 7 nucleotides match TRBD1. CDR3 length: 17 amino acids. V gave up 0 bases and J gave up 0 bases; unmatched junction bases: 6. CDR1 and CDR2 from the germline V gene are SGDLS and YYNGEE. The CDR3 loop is CASSVDGTAYSGNTIYF. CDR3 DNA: TGTGCCAGCAGCGTAGACGGGACAGCTTACTCTGGAAACACCATATATTTT.

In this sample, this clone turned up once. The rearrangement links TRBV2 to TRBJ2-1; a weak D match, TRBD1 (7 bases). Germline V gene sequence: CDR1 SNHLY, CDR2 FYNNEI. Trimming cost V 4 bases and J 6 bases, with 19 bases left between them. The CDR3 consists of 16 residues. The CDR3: CASSGAGGTNFNEQFF. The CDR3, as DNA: TGTGCCAGCAGTGGAGCAGGGGGGACGAATTTCAATGAGCAGTTCTTC.

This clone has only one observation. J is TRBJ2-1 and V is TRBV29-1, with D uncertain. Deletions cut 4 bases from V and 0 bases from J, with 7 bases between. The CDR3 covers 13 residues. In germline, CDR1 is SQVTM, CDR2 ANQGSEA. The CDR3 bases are TGCAGCGTTGCGGCTAGCTCCTACAATGAGCAGTTCTTC. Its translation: CSVAASSYNEQFF.

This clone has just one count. CDR3 sequence reads: CASSNRDTGPDTQYF. CDR3 nucleotides: TGTGCCAGCAGTAACCGGGACACCGGACCCGATACGCAGTATTTT. The V and J genes are TRBV7-2 and TRBJ2-3, with D possibly being TRBD1 (6 bases). This CDR3 spans 15 amino acids. V was pared by 6 bases and J by 6 bases, with 19 bases between. Germline V lookup: CDR1 SGHTA, CDR2 FQGNSA.

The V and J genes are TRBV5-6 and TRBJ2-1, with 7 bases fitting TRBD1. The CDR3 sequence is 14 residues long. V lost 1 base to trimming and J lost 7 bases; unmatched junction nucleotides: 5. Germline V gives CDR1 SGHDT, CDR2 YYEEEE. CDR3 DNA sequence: TGTGCCAGCAGCTTGTACAGGGGAAGTAATGAGCAGTTCTTC. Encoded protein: CASSLYRGSNEQFF.